The 20 T cell receptor beta chains below were found in one sample sequenced in a study of regulatory T cells in long-lasting Graves disease. CDR3-region Arm-PCR and iRepertoire HTBI primers produced the TCR beta libraries. Each CDR3 protein is one row after TCRdb ran MiXCR on the multiplex PCR reads. Of approximately 400,000 distinct CDR3 sequences listed, 12% were seen once; the top ten hold 18%. Time point meaning: newly diagnosed GD, antithyroid drugs for less than 3 months. With RNA extracted from PBMCs as input, the TCR library was made. These records were also assigned to another study, of T cells in Graves' hyperthyroidism and ophthalmopathy.

The source was peripheral blood mononuclear cells (PBMCs), collected at new diagnosis, from a patient treated with antithyroid drugs. The receptors come from a young woman with Graves disease.

This clonotype occurred many times. The rearrangement joins TRBV28 to TRBJ2-1, with D perhaps being TRBD1 or TRBD2 (5 bases each). Trimming removed 8 bases at V and 3 bases at J, with 17 bases between. CDR1 and CDR2 (germline): MDHEN, SYDVKM. The CDR3 has 15 residues. CDR3 DNA sequence: TGTGCCAGCGGGGATGTGGGGGACCTCTACAATGAGCAGTTCTTC. This gives the protein CASGDVGDLYNEQFF. The full variable domain, with the rest looked up from reference TRBV28 and TRBJ2-1, is DVKVTQSSRYLVKRTGEKVFLECVQDMDHENMFWYRQDPGLGLRLIYFSYDVKMKEKGDIPEGYSVSREKKERFSLILESASTNQTSMYLCASGDVGDLYNEQFFGPGTRLTVL.

This chain links TRBV4-2 with TRBJ2-1; 9 nucleotides align to TRBD1. Judging by the DNA end, TRBJ2-5 fits better; the J call may be wrong. CDR3 length equals 16 residues. Germline V gene sequence: CDR1 LGHNA, CDR2 YNFKEQ. For the CDR3, the DNA is TGTGCCAGCAGCCAGGACCCCGGACAGGGGAGTGGGACCCAGTACTTC. It specifies CASSQDPGQGSGTQYF.

The chain is built from TRBV12-3 or TRBV12-4 and TRBJ2-1, with D maybe TRBD2 (6 bases). CDR3 length: 16 amino acids. Trimming cost V 4 bases and J 7 bases, with 20 bases left between them. CDR3 loop: CASSSAPGLGKNEQFF. In DNA form, the CDR3 reads TGTGCCAGCAGTTCAGCACCGGGACTGGGAAAGAATGAGCAGTTCTTC.

This clonotype was observed many times. The chain recombines TRBV11-2 with TRBJ2-5, with D unresolved. The length of the CDR3 is 17 residues. Germline CDR1 SGHAT, CDR2 FQNNGV. V lost 4 bases and J lost 3, with 21 bases in between. The CDR3 is CASSWRGRSLGKETQYF. DNA for the CDR3: TGTGCCAGCAGCTGGCGCGGACGAAGCCTTGGAAAAGAGACCCAGTACTTC. The full variable domain, with the rest looked up from reference TRBV11-2 and TRBJ2-5, is EAGVAQSPRYKIIEKRQSVAFWCNPISGHATLYWYQQILGQGPKLLIQFQNNGVVDDSQLPKDRFSAERLKGVDSTLKIQPAKLEDSAVYLCASSWRGRSLGKETQYFGPGTRLLVL.

This clonotype was counted ten times or more. The gene calls are TRBV3-1 and TRBJ2-3, with TRBD2 matching over 9 bases. The germline V gene has CDR1 LGHDT and CDR2 YNNKEL (reference sequence). The trim removed 3 bases at V and 5 bases at J, leaving 9 bases unmatched. CDR3 size: 16 residues. This CDR3 is CASSHEIAGAEDTQYF. CDR3 sequence (DNA): TGTGCCAGCAGCCATGAAATAGCGGGAGCTGAAGATACGCAGTATTTT.

Regarding this clonotype: A much larger clone differs from this one at a single base, so this may be a read error. The chain couples TRBV10-3 to TRBJ2-1; D is possibly TRBD1 or TRBD2 (7 bases each). The germline V and J ends were trimmed by 7 bases and 10 bases, with 20 bases remaining between them. The CDR3 has 14 amino acids. Germline assignment: CDR1 ENHRY and CDR2 SYGVKD. CDR3 region: CAINWREGAYEQFF. CDR3 DNA: TGTGCCATCAACTGGAGGGAGGGGGCCTACGAGCAGTTCTTC.

This clonotype occurred many times. This chain uses TRBV7-9 with TRBJ2-2, with 8 bases matching TRBD1. The V and J ends lost 5 bases and 1 base, in that order; junction bases with no gene match: 6. Per germline, CDR1 SEHNR and CDR2 FQNEAQ (reference sequence). The CDR3 covers 16 residues. CDR3 amino acids: CASSTPRGRNTGELFF. DNA of the CDR3: TGTGCCAGCAGCACCCCCAGGGGGCGGAACACCGGGGAGCTGTTTTTT.

This clonotype was seen at least ten times. The V and J genes are TRBV20-1 and TRBJ2-4; D tentatively fits TRBD1 or TRBD2 (5 bases each). The CDR3 is made up of 19 amino acids. V shed 0 bases and J shed 0 bases, with 21 bases lying between them. CDR1 is DFQATT, CDR2 SNEGSKA, per germline (reference sequence). The CDR3 is CSARDSGQGPGLAKNIQYF. The CDR3 nucleotides read TGCAGTGCTAGAGACTCCGGGCAGGGTCCGGGGTTAGCCAAAAACATTCAGTACTTC.

The chain combines TRBV6-5 with TRBJ1-4; 9 bases line up with TRBD1. CDR3 length: 17 amino acids. The germline V gene has CDR1 MNHEY and CDR2 SVGAGI. V gave up 4 bases and J gave up 3 bases; unmatched junction bases: 9. The CDR3 nucleotides read TGTGCCAGCAGTTCTCCGGGACAGGGAGCGGCTAATGAAAAACTGTTTTTT. This gives the protein CASSSPGQGAANEKLFF.

This clonotype was counted many times. The CDR3 spells CASSKISSTDTQYF. As DNA, the CDR3 is TGTGCCAGCAGCAAGATTTCTAGCACAGATACGCAGTATTTT. The V and J genes are TRBV6-1 and TRBJ2-3; D gene uncertain. Trimming pared 6 bases from V and 0 bases from J, leaving 10 bases between. Looked up from germline, CDR1 is MNHNS and CDR2 is SASEGT. The CDR3 loop spans 14 amino acids.

The gene calls are TRBV11-2 and TRBJ2-6; TRBD1 matches 8 bases. The CDR3 loop spans 23 amino acids. V was pared by 0 bases and J by 2 bases, with 21 bases of the junction left unmatched. Germline V gene sequence: CDR1 SGHAT, CDR2 FQNNGV. DNA of the CDR3: TGTGCCAGCAGCTTAGATGGGGCGGGACAGGAAAAAACGAAAACTACTGGGGCCAACGTCCTGACTTTC. Protein: CASSLDGAGQEKTKTTGANVLTF.

This clonotype has just a few counts. The V and J genes are TRBV11-3 and TRBJ2-3, with TRBD2 identical over 11 bases. J gave up 2 bases and V 1 base, and 11 bases lay outside the gene matches. CDR3 length equals 19 residues. Germline V gives CDR1 SGHNT, CDR2 YENEEA. The CDR3 reads CASSLGASGGSSDTDTQYF. In DNA, the CDR3 is TGTGCCAGCAGCTTAGGGGCTAGCGGGGGGTCCTCGGACACAGATACGCAGTATTTT.

This clonotype has more than one count but fewer than ten. The gene calls are TRBV6-5 and TRBJ2-7; D is ambiguous. Trimming removed 6 bases at V and 0 bases at J, with 9 bases between. The CDR3 sequence is 13 residues long. The germline V gene has CDR1 MNHEY and CDR2 SVGAGI. CDR3 DNA: TGTGCCAGCAGCACGGAACACTCCTACGAGCAGTACGTC. Its protein product is CASSTEHSYEQYV.

This clonotype was seen repeatedly, ten times or more. CDR3 nucleotide sequence: TGCAGTGCTGACAGACAGGGGTCTAGCAATCAGCCCCAGCATTTT. Its translation: CSADRQGSSNQPQHF. The V and J genes are TRBV20-1 and TRBJ1-5; TRBD1 agrees at 8 bases. This CDR3 has 15 residues. The germline CDR1 and CDR2 sequences are DFQATT and SNEGSKA (reference sequence). J gave up 0 bases and V 5 bases, and 6 bases lay outside the gene matches.

Comments on this clonotype: A far more abundant clone sits one base away, making this likely a read error. This chain uses TRBV6-2 or TRBV6-3 with TRBJ1-1; D ambiguous. Germline-derived CDR1 and CDR2 are MNHEY and SVGEGT. There are 13 residues in the CDR3. This chain's CDR3 is CASRFKANAEAFF. The CDR3 region has the DNA TGTGCCAGCAGATTTAAGGCGAACGCTGAAGCTTTCTTT.

This clonotype was seen repeatedly, ten times or more. The V call is TRBV10-3, the J call TRBJ2-7, with unresolved D. Germline loops: CDR1 ENHRY, CDR2 SYGVKD. This CDR3 region has 13 residues. Trimming cost V 4 bases and J 1 base, with 8 bases left between them. This CDR3 reads CAISAQASYEQYF. The CDR3 DNA sequence: TGTGCCATCAGTGCCCAGGCGTCCTACGAGCAGTACTTC.

This clonotype was observed many times. J is TRBJ2-7 and V is TRBV20-1; 8 bases agree with TRBD2. The CDR3 sequence is 13 residues long. The germline V gene encodes CDR1 DFQATT and CDR2 SNEGSKA (reference sequence). The V gene end was trimmed by 1 base and the J gene end by 5 bases; junction bases not matched to a gene: 4. CDR3 loop: CSARAPLADEQYF. The CDR3 DNA reads TGCAGTGCTAGAGCCCCACTAGCGGACGAGCAGTACTTC.

In its sample, this clonotype was seen a few times. The gene calls are TRBV4-1 and TRBJ1-3; no firm D call. The germline CDR1 and CDR2 sequences are MGHRA and YSYEKL. This CDR3 region has 15 residues. V shed 0 bases and J shed 6 bases, with 12 bases lying between them. In DNA, the CDR3 is TGCGCCAGCAGCCAAGATCTGGGCCGGGCAAACACCATATATTTT. Residues: CASSQDLGRANTIYF.

The rearrangement joins TRBV5-1 to TRBJ1-5; D uncertain. This CDR3 region has 16 residues. Germline CDR1 SGHRS, CDR2 YFSETQ. V was cut by 4 bases and J by 6 bases, with 20 bases left in between. This CDR3 reads CASSPGKGRIGQPQHF. The CDR3 bases are TGCGCCAGCAGCCCCGGGAAAGGGAGAATAGGTCAGCCCCAGCATTTT. Filled out from reference TRBV5-1 and TRBJ1-5, the complete variable domain reads KAGVTQTPRYLIKTRGQQVTLSCSPISGHRSVSWYQQTPGQGLQFLFEYFSETQRNKGNFPGRFSGRQFSNSRSEMNVSTLELGDSALYLCASSPGKGRIGQPQHFGDGTRLSIL.

This clonotype was counted many times. V is TRBV28 and J is TRBJ2-1, with TRBD2 matching over 11 bases. In germline, CDR1 is MDHEN, CDR2 SYDVKM. The CDR3 length is 15 residues. V gave up 10 bases and J gave up 5 bases; unmatched junction bases: 10. CDR3 residues: CAIRLAGKGHNEQFF. CDR3 bases: TGTGCCATTCGACTAGCGGGAAAGGGACACAATGAGCAGTTCTTC. Full variable domain (missing parts from reference TRBV28 and TRBJ2-1): DVKVTQSSRYLVKRTGEKVFLECVQDMDHENMFWYRQDPGLGLRLIYFSYDVKMKEKGDIPEGYSVSREKKERFSLILESASTNQTSMYLCAIRLAGKGHNEQFFGPGTRLTVL.